This is a list of T cell receptor beta chains from one sample in a study of blood T cell repertoires in COVID-19. Sequencing was performed with immunoSEQ multiplex PCR; in TCRdb, only in-frame clones are kept and a portion is missing. Of 150,000 or so clones listed, approximately 82% were seen once; the top ten hold 13% to 15%. Sequenced: peripheral blood. All receptors derive from a human donor with acute or convalescent COVID-19. The donor label of this sample is uncertain. Both conserved end residues are part of each CDR3. The D gene is left open where the match is weak. Rows may omit the clone size; those that give it use once, few, many or a size class.

>TRBV19|TRBJ2-1|NA|NA
CASSSDTGSPYNEQFF
TGTGCCAGTAGTAGCGATACAGGGTCTCCCTACAATGAGCAGTTCTTC
>TRBV13|TRBJ1-1|NA|NA
CASSPDTLAEAFF
TGTGCCAGCAGCCCAGACACACTGGCTGAAGCTTTCTTT
>TRBV29-1|TRBJ2-7|NA|NA
CSARSKSYEQYF
TGCAGCGCAAGAAGCAAATCCTACGAGCAGTACTTC
>TRBV12-5|TRBJ2-3|once|NA
CASGLVLAGITDTQYF
TGTGCTAGTGGTTTGGTACTGGCGGGAATCACAGATACGCAGTATTTT
>TRBV2|TRBJ1-2|NA|NA
CASSERGGYTF
TGTGCCAGCAGTGAGAGGGGGGGCTACACCTTC
>TRBV7-2|TRBJ1-2|NA|TRBD1
CASSPRTGGESYGYTF
TGTGCCAGCAGCCCCAGAACAGGGGGCGAATCCTATGGCTACACCTTC
>TRBV5-5|TRBJ2-1|few|NA
CASSLDSYNEQFF
TGTGCCAGCAGCTTGGACAGTTACAATGAGCAGTTCTTC
>TRBV12-3/TRBV12-4|TRBJ1-5|NA|NA
CASQISNQPQHF
TGTGCCAGCCAGATTAGCAATCAGCCCCAGCATTTT
>TRBV7-9|TRBJ1-4|NA|TRBD1
CASSSTGGASEKLFF
TGTGCCAGCAGCTCCACAGGGGGCGCGAGTGAAAAACTGTTTTTT
>TRBV18|TRBJ2-1|NA|TRBD2
CASSFRGGAYEQFF
TGTGCCAGCTCATTCCGCGGGGGGGCCTATGAGCAGTTCTTC